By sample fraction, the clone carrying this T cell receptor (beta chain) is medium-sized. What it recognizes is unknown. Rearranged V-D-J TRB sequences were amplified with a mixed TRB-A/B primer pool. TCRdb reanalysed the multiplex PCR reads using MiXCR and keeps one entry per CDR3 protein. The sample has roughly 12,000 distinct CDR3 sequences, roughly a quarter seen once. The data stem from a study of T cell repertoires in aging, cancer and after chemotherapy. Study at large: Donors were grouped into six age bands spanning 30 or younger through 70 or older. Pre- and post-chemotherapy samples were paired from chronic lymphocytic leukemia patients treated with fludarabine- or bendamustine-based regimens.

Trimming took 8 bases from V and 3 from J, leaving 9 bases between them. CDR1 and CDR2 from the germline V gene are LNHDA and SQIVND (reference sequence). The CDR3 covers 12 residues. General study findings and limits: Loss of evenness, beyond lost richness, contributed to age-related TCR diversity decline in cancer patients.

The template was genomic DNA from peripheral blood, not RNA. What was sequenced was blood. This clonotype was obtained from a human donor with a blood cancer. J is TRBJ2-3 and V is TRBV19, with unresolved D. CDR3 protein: CASGDVTDTQYF. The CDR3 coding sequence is TGTGCCAGTGGTGATGTAACAGATACGCAGTATTTT.